Below are 22 T cell receptor beta chains sequenced from a single sample in a study of blood T cell repertoires in COVID-19. Repertoires were generated with immunoSEQ multiplex PCR, while TCRdb's copy carries only in-frame clones and drops some. The sample shows approximately 210,000 clones, about 88% of them seen only once. The sample taken for sequencing was peripheral blood. These receptors were obtained from a woman aged 40-49 years who had recovered from COVID-19.

The chain is built from TRBV30 and TRBJ2-1, with TRBD2 matching 9 bases. The CDR3 sequence is 15 residues long. The junction had 10 bases not matched to a gene; V was cut back by 3 bases and J by 7 bases. Per the germline V gene, CDR1 is GTSNPN and CDR2 is SVGIG (reference sequence). CDR3 loop: CAWRVDSGSANEQFF. The CDR3 DNA reads as TGTGCCTGGAGGGTCGATAGCGGGAGTGCGAATGAGCAGTTCTTC.

This chain links TRBV19 with TRBJ2-1, with D tentatively TRBD2 (6 bases). CDR3 size: 15 residues. Germline V lookup: CDR1 LNHDA, CDR2 SQIVND (reference sequence). Trimming removed 3 bases at V and 5 bases at J, with 14 bases between. The CDR3 reads CASSIWSGGDNEQFF. Written as DNA, the CDR3 is TGTGCCAGTAGTATTTGGAGCGGAGGGGACAATGAGCAGTTCTTC.

The genes are TRBV27 and TRBJ2-1; 9 nucleotides agree with TRBD1. This CDR3 region has 16 residues. Germline loops: CDR1 MNHEY, CDR2 SMNVEV (reference sequence). J gave up 2 bases and V 6 bases, and 8 bases lay outside the gene matches. CDR3 sequence reads: CASRTLQGATYNEQFF. The CDR3 DNA is TGTGCCAGCAGGACCTTACAGGGGGCTACCTACAATGAGCAGTTCTTC.

J is TRBJ2-7 and V is TRBV5-1; 8 positions match TRBD1. The CDR3 totals 13 residues. With V trimmed by 4 bases and J by 3 bases, 3 bases remained unmatched. The germline CDR1 and CDR2 sequences are SGHRS and YFSETQ. CDR3: CASSEGQVYEQYF. DNA for the CDR3: TGCGCCAGCAGCGAGGGACAGGTCTACGAGCAGTACTTC.

The chain joins TRBV20-1 to TRBJ2-7; D unresolved. CDR3 length: 12 amino acids. CDR1 DFQATT and CDR2 SNEGSKA come from the germline V gene (reference sequence). The V gene lost 3 bases and the J gene lost 2 bases, with 8 bases spanning the gap. The CDR3 nucleotides are TGCAGTGCTAGTCCCCTTACCTACGAGCAGTACTTC. Amino acids: CSASPLTYEQYF.

The chain joins TRBV28 to TRBJ1-1; D is possibly TRBD1 (5 bases). V was pared by 6 bases and J by 8 bases, with 16 bases between. The CDR3 is 13 amino acids. In germline, CDR1 is MDHEN, CDR2 SYDVKM. Here the CDR3 reads CASSQHQGLEAFF. The CDR3 DNA follows: TGTGCCAGCAGCCAACATCAGGGTTTGGAAGCTTTCTTT.

The rearrangement links TRBV6-2 or TRBV6-3 to TRBJ1-4; 8 bases match TRBD1. CDR1 MNHEY and CDR2 SVGEGT come from the germline V gene. J gave up 3 bases and V 2 bases, and 2 bases lay outside the gene matches. This CDR3 contains 15 residues. CDR3 region: CASSYRTGPNEKLFF. The CDR3 nucleotides read TGTGCCAGCAGTTACCGGACAGGGCCTAATGAAAAACTGTTTTTT.

In this sample, this clone turned up once. The chain combines TRBV3-1 (or the pseudogene TRBV3-2) with TRBJ2-7; 7 bases align to TRBD1. Germline lookup yields CDR1 LGHDT and CDR2 YNNKEL (reference sequence). CDR3 length: 17 residues. Trimming took 0 bases from V and 0 from J; bases not matched to a gene: 8. This CDR3 is CASSQDHRGPISYEQYF. The CDR3 DNA sequence: TGTGCCAGCAGCCAAGATCACAGGGGCCCAATCTCCTACGAGCAGTACTTC.

This clone was seen just once. CDR3 protein: CASNNDRAFYGYTF. CDR3 nucleotide sequence: TGTGCCAGTAATAATGACAGGGCCTTCTATGGCTACACCTTC. V is TRBV19 and J is TRBJ1-2; 7 nucleotides match TRBD1. The CDR3 has 14 residues. The germline V gene has CDR1 LNHDA and CDR2 SQIVND (reference sequence). V trimming: 7 bases; J trimming: 4 bases; junction bases outside the gene matches: 9.

CDR3 bases: TGTGCCAGCAGCCCACGTCGCCCAGGGGAATCCACAGATACGCAGTATTTT. Translating it yields CASSPRRPGESTDTQYF. This chain joins TRBV9 and TRBJ2-3; TRBD1 is a possible D gene (6 bases). This CDR3 has 17 residues. Germline V gene sequence: CDR1 SGDLS, CDR2 YYNGEE. The ends were cut back, 4 bases at V and 2 bases at J, with 20 bases in the middle.

In this sample, this clone turned up once. The chain joins TRBV13 to TRBJ1-1; D is perhaps TRBD1 (5 bases). The CDR3 runs 15 residues. The ends were cut back, 2 bases at V and 1 base at J, with 11 bases in the middle. Germline values: CDR1 PRHDT, CDR2 FYEKMQ (reference sequence). This CDR3 reads CASSLLGGENTEAFF. DNA for the CDR3: TGTGCCAGCAGCTTACTCGGGGGGGAGAACACTGAAGCTTTCTTT.

The chain employs TRBV7-9 and TRBJ2-1; 7 bases map to TRBD2. The CDR3 totals 15 residues. The V gene end was trimmed by 5 bases and the J gene end by 5 bases; junction bases not matched to a gene: 9. Germline assignment: CDR1 SEHNR and CDR2 FQNEAQ (reference sequence). In DNA, the CDR3 is TGTGCCAGCAGCCCCCCGGGGGGAGGCAACAATGAGCAGTTCTTC. Its protein is CASSPPGGGNNEQFF.

The rearrangement uses TRBV13 and TRBJ2-3; 7 bases are a match to TRBD2. The length of the CDR3 is 15 residues. Trimming at V came to 3 bases and at J to 0 bases, leaving 3 bases not matched to a gene. The V gene's germline CDR1 is PRHDT and CDR2 FYEKMQ (reference sequence). The CDR3 region has the DNA TGTGCCAGCAGCTTGCGGCGGGAGAGCACAGATACGCAGTATTTT. Translating it yields CASSLRRESTDTQYF.

V is TRBV5-6 and J is TRBJ2-5, with TRBD2 matching 7 bases. Per germline, CDR1 SGHDT and CDR2 YYEEEE. Germline trimming cut 5 bases from V and 5 bases from J; bases unmatched to any gene: 9. This CDR3 comprises 14 residues. The CDR3 DNA reads TGTGCCAGCAGAACCTGGGGGGGGTTGGAGACCCAGTACTTC. Translated, it gives CASRTWGGLETQYF. Drawing the rest from reference TRBV5-6 and TRBJ2-5, the complete variable domain is DAGVTQSPTHLIKTRGQQVTLRCSPKSGHDTVSWYQQALGQGPQFIFQYYEEEERQRGNFPDRFSGHQFPNYSSELNVNALLLGDSALYLCASRTWGGLETQYFGPGTRLLVL.

The V and J genes are TRBV5-1 and TRBJ2-1; perhaps TRBD2 as D (5 bases). This CDR3 comprises 17 residues. V lost 0 bases and J 8 bases, leaving 21 bases between the germline ends. Germline CDR1 SGHRS, CDR2 YFSETQ. The CDR3 bases are TGCGCCAGCAGCTTGGCCGTGGGCCCAGTGCTCGGGGATGAGCAGTTCTTC. This encodes CASSLAVGPVLGDEQFF.

The gene calls are TRBV28 and TRBJ2-3; 7 bases fit TRBD1. Germline V gives CDR1 MDHEN, CDR2 SYDVKM. The CDR3 consists of 14 residues. V gave up 5 bases and J gave up 4 bases; unmatched junction bases: 6. CDR3 sequence reads: CASSLRQGADTQYF. CDR3 bases: TGTGCCAGCAGTCTTCGACAGGGCGCAGATACGCAGTATTTT.

The chain uses TRBV6-5 and TRBJ1-5; D is uncertain. CDR3 length: 15 amino acids. V was shortened by 7 bases and J by 0 bases, with 13 bases between the two germline ends. Per the germline V gene, CDR1 is MNHEY and CDR2 is SVGAGI. The CDR3 nucleotides read TGTGCCAGCAAGACCGACAAGTATAGCAATCAGCCCCAGCATTTT. Its protein product is CASKTDKYSNQPQHF.

This rearrangement joins TRBV5-5 to TRBJ2-7; D ambiguous. The CDR3 is 17 amino acids. Germline loops: CDR1 SGHKS, CDR2 YYEKEE (reference sequence). V lost 2 bases and J 1 base, leaving 19 bases between the germline ends. The CDR3 sequence: CASSFTQYERFSYEQYF. In DNA, the CDR3 is TGTGCCAGCAGCTTCACCCAATATGAGAGGTTTTCCTACGAGCAGTACTTC.

The V and J genes are TRBV30 and TRBJ1-4, with D unclear. From germline, CDR1 is GTSNPN and CDR2 SVGIG (reference sequence). Trimming left V 6 bases short and J 7 bases short, with 18 bases between. The CDR3 runs 14 residues. The CDR3 DNA reads TGTGCCTGCGGGGAGGGCAGTCAGGTTGAAAAACTGTTTTTT. Translated: CACGEGSQVEKLFF.

The V call is TRBV27, the J call TRBJ1-2; maybe TRBD1 (5 bases). V shed 6 bases and J shed 13 bases, with 18 bases lying between them. The CDR3 is 12 residues long. Germline V CDR1 and CDR2: MNHEY, SMNVEV (reference sequence). CDR3: CASRDPGLIATF. CDR3 coding DNA: TGTGCCAGCAGGGATCCGGGACTTATCGCCACCTTC.

The V and J genes are TRBV15 and TRBJ2-7; 8 bases are shared with TRBD1. V lost 3 bases and J lost 7; bases outside the gene matches: 14. Germline V gives CDR1 LNHNV, CDR2 YYDKDF (reference sequence). The CDR3 runs 16 residues. CDR3 residues: CATSSLSGAGGREQYF. The CDR3, as DNA: TGTGCCACCAGCAGCCTATCAGGGGCAGGGGGCCGGGAGCAGTACTTC.

This clone was seen just once. The CDR3 reads CASRTGIPGNTIYF. DNA of the CDR3: TGTGCCAGTAGGACAGGGATCCCTGGAAACACCATATATTTT. The genes are TRBV19 and TRBJ1-3, with 7 bases lining up with TRBD1. The germline V gene has CDR1 LNHDA and CDR2 SQIVND (reference sequence). The CDR3 runs 14 residues. V trimming: 6 bases; J trimming: 2 bases; junction bases outside the gene matches: 4.